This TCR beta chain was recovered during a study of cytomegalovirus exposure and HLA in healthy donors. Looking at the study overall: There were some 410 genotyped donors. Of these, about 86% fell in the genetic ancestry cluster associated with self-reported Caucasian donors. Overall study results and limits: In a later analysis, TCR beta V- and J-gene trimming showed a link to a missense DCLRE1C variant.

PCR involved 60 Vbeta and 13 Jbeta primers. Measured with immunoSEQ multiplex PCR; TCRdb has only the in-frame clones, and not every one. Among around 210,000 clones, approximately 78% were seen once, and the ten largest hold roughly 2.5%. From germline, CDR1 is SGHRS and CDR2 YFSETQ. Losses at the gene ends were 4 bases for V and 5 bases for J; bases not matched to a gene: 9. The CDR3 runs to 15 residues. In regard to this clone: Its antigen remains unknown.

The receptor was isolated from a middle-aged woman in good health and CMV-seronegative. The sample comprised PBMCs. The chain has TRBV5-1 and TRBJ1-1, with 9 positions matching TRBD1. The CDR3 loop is CASSRGQGSGTEAFF. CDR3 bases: TGCGCCAGCAGCCGCGGACAGGGGAGTGGTACTGAAGCTTTCTTT.